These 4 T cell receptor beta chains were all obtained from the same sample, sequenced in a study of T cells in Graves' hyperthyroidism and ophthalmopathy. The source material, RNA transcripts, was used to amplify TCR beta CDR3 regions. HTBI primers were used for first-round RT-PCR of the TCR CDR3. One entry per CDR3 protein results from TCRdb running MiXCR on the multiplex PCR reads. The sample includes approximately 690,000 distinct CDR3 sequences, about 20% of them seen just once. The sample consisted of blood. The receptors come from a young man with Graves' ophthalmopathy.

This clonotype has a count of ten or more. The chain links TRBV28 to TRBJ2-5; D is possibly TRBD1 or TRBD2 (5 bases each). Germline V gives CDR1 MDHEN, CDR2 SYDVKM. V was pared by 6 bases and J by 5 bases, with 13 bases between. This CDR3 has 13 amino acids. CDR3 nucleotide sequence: TGTGCCAGCAGCCAGGACGGGGACGAGACCCAGTACTTC. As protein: CASSQDGDETQYF.

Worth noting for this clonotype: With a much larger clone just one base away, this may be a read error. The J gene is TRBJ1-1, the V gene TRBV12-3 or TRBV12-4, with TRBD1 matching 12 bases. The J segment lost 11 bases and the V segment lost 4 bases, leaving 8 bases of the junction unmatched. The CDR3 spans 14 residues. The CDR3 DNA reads TGTGCCAGCAGTTCGGGACAGGGGGCGAATCGGGCTTTCTTT. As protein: CASSSGQGANRAFF.

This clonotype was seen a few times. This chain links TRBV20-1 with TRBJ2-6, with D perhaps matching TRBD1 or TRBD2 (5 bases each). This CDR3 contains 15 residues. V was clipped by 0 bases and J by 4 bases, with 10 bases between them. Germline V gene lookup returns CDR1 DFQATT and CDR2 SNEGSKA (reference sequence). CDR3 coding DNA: TGCAGTGCTAGAGATGAGGGGCGAGGGGCCAACGTCCTGACTTTC. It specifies CSARDEGRGANVLTF.

The CDR3 nucleotides read TGTGCCAGCAGTGAATGGGGGGACATAAGCTATGGCTACACCTTC. Amino acid sequence: CASSEWGDISYGYTF. The chain has TRBV25-1 and TRBJ1-2; maybe TRBD1 (6 bases). Germline V gene lookup returns CDR1 MGHDK and CDR2 SYGVNS. This CDR3 has 15 residues. With 1 base removed from V and 4 bases from J, the gap between germline ends came to 13 bases.